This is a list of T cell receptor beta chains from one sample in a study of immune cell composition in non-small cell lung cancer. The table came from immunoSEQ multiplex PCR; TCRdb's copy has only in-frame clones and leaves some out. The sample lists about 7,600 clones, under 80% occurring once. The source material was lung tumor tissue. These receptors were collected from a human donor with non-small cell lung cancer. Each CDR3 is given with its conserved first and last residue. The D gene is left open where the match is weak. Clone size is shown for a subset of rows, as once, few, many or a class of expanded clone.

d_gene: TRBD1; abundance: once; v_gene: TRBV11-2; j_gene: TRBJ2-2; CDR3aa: CASSLNSGTGVTGELFF; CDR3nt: TGTGCCAGCAGCTTAAATTCCGGGACAGGGGTCACCGGGGAGCTGTTTTTT
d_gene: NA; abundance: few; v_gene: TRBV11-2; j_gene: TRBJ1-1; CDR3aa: CASSLSGRDTEAFF; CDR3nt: TGTGCCAGCAGCTTATCGGGGAGGGACACTGAAGCTTTCTTT
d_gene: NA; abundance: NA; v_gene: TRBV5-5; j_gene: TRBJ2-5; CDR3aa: CASSLDYQETQYF; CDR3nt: TGTGCCAGCAGCTTGGATTACCAAGAGACCCAGTACTTC
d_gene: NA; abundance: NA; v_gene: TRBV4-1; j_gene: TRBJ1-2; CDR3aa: CASSTQGVYGYTF; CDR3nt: TGCGCCAGCAGCACACAGGGCGTCTATGGCTACACCTTC
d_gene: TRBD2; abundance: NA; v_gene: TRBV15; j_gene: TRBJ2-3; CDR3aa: CATSRSPGRGASTDTQYF; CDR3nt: TGTGCCACCAGCAGATCCCCTGGGCGGGGGGCTAGCACAGATACGCAGTATTTT
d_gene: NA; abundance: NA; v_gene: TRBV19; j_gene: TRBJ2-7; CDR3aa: CASSTSGGEQYF; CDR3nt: TGTGCCAGTAGTACCTCCGGGGGCGAGCAGTACTTC
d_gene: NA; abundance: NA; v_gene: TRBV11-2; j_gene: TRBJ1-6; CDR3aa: CASSLRAKGSPLHF; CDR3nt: TGTGCCAGCAGCTTACGGGCTAAGGGTTCACCCCTCCACTTT
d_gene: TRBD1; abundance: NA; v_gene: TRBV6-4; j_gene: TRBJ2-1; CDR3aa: CASSSTLTGGVDEQFF; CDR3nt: TGTGCCAGCAGTTCGACCCTGACAGGGGGAGTTGATGAGCAGTTCTTC
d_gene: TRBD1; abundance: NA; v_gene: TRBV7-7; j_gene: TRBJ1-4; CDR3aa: CASSRTGGLDEKLFF; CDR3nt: TGTGCTAGCAGCCGCACAGGGGGATTGGATGAAAAACTGTTTTTT
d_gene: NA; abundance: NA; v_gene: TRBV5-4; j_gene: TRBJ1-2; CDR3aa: CASSLGDYGYTF; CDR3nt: TGTGCCAGCAGCTTGGGTGACTATGGCTACACCTTC